This T cell receptor (beta chain) comes out of a study of shared clonotypes between healthy human individuals. Study conclusions and caveats: Richness estimates generally favored naive over memory subsets. Among non-shared clonotypes, generation probabilities were lower than among those shared by all four donors.

For this clone: Antigen unknown.

The data were produced by immunoSEQ multiplex PCR, yet TCRdb's version contains in-frame clones alone and is incomplete. Among 2 million to 2.5 million clones listed, 85% to 95% were seen once. CDR3 length: 15 amino acids. Germline V gene lookup returns CDR1 SGHTA and CDR2 FQGNSA. The V end lost 1 base, the J end lost 1 base, and 10 bases lay between the germline ends. The rearrangement uses TRBV7-2 and TRBJ1-2; D remains ambiguous. The origin of this receptor is a man aged 18 to 29 in good health. Some clones in this sample may be carry-over from other donors' samples. Specimen: naive CD4+ T cells from PBMCs. The subset is: CD45RA+ positively selected. CDR3 region: CASSLVAVINYGYTF. CDR3 in DNA: TGTGCCAGCAGCTTAGTGGCAGTTATTAACTATGGCTACACCTTC.